This TCR beta chain was identified during a study of T cells in Graves' hyperthyroidism and ophthalmopathy. Ophthalmopathy in the patients scored at least 3 on Clinical Activity Score and at least 4 on NOSPECS grade, lasting under 3 months. Amplified TCR beta CDR3 regions derived from RNA transcripts. The TCR CDR3 was amplified in a first-round RT-PCR using the HTBI primer set. TCRdb re-analysed the multiplex PCR reads in MiXCR, keeping a single row per CDR3 protein. The sample lists hundreds of thousands of distinct CDR3 sequences, 24% occurring once. Concerning this clonotype itself: What it recognizes is unknown.

Per the germline V gene, CDR1 is SGHDN and CDR2 is FVKESK. CDR3 length equals 16 residues. V lost 0 bases, J lost 4 bases, and 15 bases lay in between. Overall study results and limits: Most clonotypes that expanded in the thyroid above 0.001 also showed up in blood. Ophthalmopathy was separated from stable hyperthyroidism by a 13 V-J model.

The J gene is TRBJ1-1, the V gene TRBV14; a possible D gene is TRBD1 (5 bases). Sequencing was performed on blood. The receptor was isolated from a woman in her thirties with Graves' ophthalmopathy. CDR3 protein: CASSQDDSDRGTEAFF. CDR3 sequence (DNA): TGTGCCAGCAGCCAAGATGATAGTGACAGAGGCACTGAAGCTTTCTTT.